Each of the 25 T cell receptor beta chains below was sequenced from the same sample in a study of response to subunit inactivated influenza vaccine. TCRdb re-called the RT-PCR reads with MiXCR, one entry per CDR3 protein. The sample contains some 550,000 distinct CDR3 sequences, approximately 22% of which appear only once. These data were also filed under a second study, of T cells expressing NK-cell markers. This second study notes: Libraries used 5'RACE template switching adding universal primer site and UMIs.

Specimen: CD4+ T cells sorted from PBMCs, collected about 12 days after vaccination. The receptor set was obtained from a man in his fifties who received an inactivated influenza vaccine.

The chain employs TRBV20-1 and TRBJ2-7, with 7 bases that match TRBD1. V was pared by 3 bases and J by 4 bases, with 9 bases of the junction left unmatched. Germline CDR1 DFQATT, CDR2 SNEGSKA (reference sequence). The CDR3 extends over 14 amino acids. CDR3 nucleotide sequence: TGCAGTGCTAGGCGAGGGACAGACTCTTACGAGCAGTACTTC. Its translation: CSARRGTDSYEQYF.

The sample holds many counts of this clonotype. In DNA form, the CDR3 reads TGTGCCAGCAGCTTAGTCTGGTCCCTTACACTGAACACTGAAGCTTTCTTT. This encodes CASSLVWSLTLNTEAFF. The rearrangement uses TRBV7-9 and TRBJ1-1; D uncertain. CDR3 length equals 17 residues. Germline V gene data show CDR1 as SEHNR and CDR2 as FQNEAQ (reference sequence). The V end was cut by 1 base, the J end by 0 bases, with 15 bases between.

The chain has TRBV3-1 and TRBJ1-6; the D is unclear. Germline V lookup: CDR1 LGHDT, CDR2 YNNKEL (reference sequence). This CDR3 comprises 15 residues. V lost 1 base and J 8 bases, leaving 12 bases between the germline ends. CDR3 amino acids: CASSQGQRSYSPLHF. DNA for the CDR3: TGTGCCAGCAGCCAAGGTCAGAGGTCTTATTCACCCCTCCACTTT.

This sequence joins TRBV9 and TRBJ1-2; 12 bases are a match to TRBD1. The CDR3 has 16 amino acids. Germline CDR1 is SGDLS and CDR2 is YYNGEE. J gave up 2 bases and V 4 bases, and 6 bases lay outside the gene matches. The CDR3 reads CASSTMGQGANYGYTF. CDR3 nucleotide sequence: TGTGCCAGCAGCACCATGGGACAGGGGGCGAACTATGGCTACACCTTC.

This clonotype was seen only once. The chain has TRBV10-3 and TRBJ2-2; D unclear. CDR3 size: 13 residues. V lost 6 bases and J 6 bases, leaving 11 bases between the germline ends. CDR1 and CDR2 from the germline V gene are ENHRY and SYGVKD. The CDR3 loop reads CAIRYQEPGELFF. The DNA for the CDR3 is TGTGCCATCAGGTACCAGGAGCCCGGGGAGCTGTTTTTT.

CDR3 region: CASMRGRSGELFF. Written as DNA, the CDR3 is TGTGCCAGCATGCGGGGGAGAAGCGGGGAGCTGTTTTTT. This chain links TRBV27 with TRBJ2-2; TRBD2 matches at 7 bases. V trimming: 7 bases; J trimming: 7 bases; junction bases outside the gene matches: 6. Germline V gene lookup returns CDR1 MNHEY and CDR2 SMNVEV (reference sequence). The CDR3 runs 13 residues.

The rearrangement uses TRBV10-3 and TRBJ2-1; 9 bases map to TRBD2. The CDR3 has 14 residues. The germline V gene has CDR1 ENHRY and CDR2 SYGVKD. V lost 4 bases to trimming and J lost 10 bases; unmatched junction nucleotides: 8. The CDR3 is CAISGSGGSGEQFF. CDR3 nucleotide sequence: TGTGCCATCAGTGGCAGCGGGGGGAGTGGGGAGCAGTTCTTC.

This sequence joins TRBV6-1 and TRBJ2-1; D ambiguous. This CDR3 contains 14 residues. Germline V gene sequence: CDR1 MNHNS, CDR2 SASEGT. Trimming pared 6 bases from V and 9 bases from J, leaving 18 bases between. CDR3 region: CASSETGRDAEQFF. As DNA, the CDR3 is TGTGCCAGCAGCGAAACCGGTAGAGACGCTGAGCAGTTCTTC.

The chain has TRBV7-3 and TRBJ2-5, with 9 bases that match TRBD2. Germline CDR1 reads SGHTA; CDR2 reads FQGTGA. The CDR3 is 16 residues long. Trimming removed 1 base from V and 5 bases from J; junction bases left unmatched: 8. CDR3 DNA sequence: TGTGCCAGCAGCTTAAGTGGGGCGAGCGGGAGGGAGACCCAGTACTTC. It encodes CASSLSGASGRETQYF.

The chain uses TRBV29-1 and TRBJ1-3; D may be TRBD1 (5 bases). The ends were cut back, 4 bases at V and 2 bases at J, with 9 bases in the middle. There are 13 residues in the CDR3. Germline CDR1 SQVTM, CDR2 ANQGSEA. For the CDR3, the DNA is TGCAGCGTTGGAGTAGGGGCTGGAAACACCATATATTTT. This gives the protein CSVGVGAGNTIYF.

This clonotype was recorded many times. This chain links TRBV4-3 with TRBJ2-3, with 9 positions matching TRBD2. This CDR3 has 18 residues. Germline CDR1 and CDR2: LGHNA and YSLEER. The V and J ends lost 0 bases and 3 bases, in that order; junction bases with no gene match: 10. CDR3: CASSQEFFSGGATDTQYF. CDR3 DNA: TGCGCCAGCAGCCAAGAATTTTTTAGCGGGGGAGCTACAGATACGCAGTATTTT.

V and J are TRBV20-1 and TRBJ2-1; 15 bases are a match to TRBD2. Germline V CDR1 and CDR2: DFQATT, SNEGSKA (reference sequence). V shed 6 bases, J shed 10 bases, and the junction held 7 bases outside the gene matches. This CDR3 has 14 residues. This chain's CDR3 is CSAKGLAGGLEQFF. The CDR3 bases are TGCAGTGCGAAGGGACTAGCGGGGGGACTCGAGCAGTTCTTC.

This clonotype was counted a few times. V usage is TRBV9 and J usage is TRBJ1-1; 7 bases are a match to TRBD1. This CDR3 contains 16 residues. After removal of 0 bases from V and 5 bases from J, the junction contained 10 bases not matched to a gene. From germline, CDR1 is SGDLS and CDR2 YYNGEE. CDR3 sequence: CASSVGQGEGNTEAFF. Written as DNA, the CDR3 is TGTGCCAGCAGCGTAGGCCAGGGGGAGGGGAATACTGAAGCTTTCTTT.

This clonotype was recorded a few times. The rearrangement links TRBV11-1 to TRBJ2-4; TRBD2 aligns across 13 bases. V shed 4 bases, J shed 3 bases, and the junction held 15 bases outside the gene matches. CDR1 and CDR2 from the germline V gene are SGHAT and FQDESV (reference sequence). CDR3 length: 20 residues. For the CDR3, the DNA is TGTGCCAGCAGCTCGCCGGGACTAGCGGGAAGTACCCAGGGCAAAAACATTCAGTACTTC. It specifies CASSSPGLAGSTQGKNIQYF.

The chain recombines TRBV4-3 with TRBJ2-1; D is possibly TRBD1 or TRBD2 (5 bases each). The ends were cut back, 0 bases at V and 9 bases at J, with 15 bases in the middle. This CDR3 has 15 residues. Germline assignment: CDR1 LGHNA and CDR2 YSLEER. For the CDR3, the DNA is TGCGCCAGCAGCCAAGATTCGGGCCGGGGCGGTGAGCAGTTCTTC. This codes for CASSQDSGRGGEQFF.

The chain links TRBV5-1 to TRBJ1-2; TRBD1 might be the D (5 bases). Looked up from germline, CDR1 is SGHRS and CDR2 is YFSETQ. CDR3 size: 14 residues. Trimming removed 4 bases at V and 4 bases at J, with 14 bases between. The CDR3 loop reads CASSPSGDGYGYTF. CDR3 DNA sequence: TGCGCCAGCAGCCCTTCCGGGGACGGCTATGGCTACACCTTC. Combining the CDR3 with reference TRBV5-1 and TRBJ1-2 gives the whole variable domain KAGVTQTPRYLIKTRGQQVTLSCSPISGHRSVSWYQQTPGQGLQFLFEYFSETQRNKGNFPGRFSGRQFSNSRSEMNVSTLELGDSALYLCASSPSGDGYGYTFGSGTRLTVV.

This clonotype was picked up a small number of times. This chain uses TRBV5-1 with TRBJ2-5; D call uncertain. Per germline, CDR1 SGHRS and CDR2 YFSETQ. The length of the CDR3 is 14 residues. Trimming removed 2 bases from V and 1 base from J, with 9 bases in between. The chain's CDR3 is CASSFRVLQETQYF. The CDR3 bases are TGCGCCAGCAGCTTCCGGGTTCTCCAAGAGACCCAGTACTTC.

This clonotype appeared once. The gene calls are TRBV6-4 and TRBJ1-6; 8 bases align to TRBD1. The germline V gene encodes CDR1 MRHNA and CDR2 SNTAGT. CDR3 length: 15 amino acids. V was clipped by 6 bases and J by 7 bases; unmatched bases: 8. CDR3 amino acids: CASSSGTGINSPLHF. As DNA, the CDR3 is TGTGCCAGCAGCTCCGGGACAGGAATAAATTCACCCCTCCACTTT.

This chain links TRBV7-9 with TRBJ2-1, with 7 positions matching TRBD1. Germline CDR1 reads SEHNR; CDR2 reads FQNEAQ (reference sequence). V shed 1 base, J shed 2 bases, and the junction held 2 bases outside the gene matches. CDR3 length equals 15 residues. CDR3 protein: CASSLEGAPYNEQFF. CDR3 sequence (DNA): TGTGCCAGCAGCTTAGAGGGGGCCCCCTACAATGAGCAGTTCTTC.

J is TRBJ2-4 and V is TRBV15, with TRBD1 matching over 12 bases. CDR3 length: 16 amino acids. V shed 5 bases and J 5 bases; nucleotides not matched to a gene: 7. Germline V gene lookup returns CDR1 LNHNV and CDR2 YYDKDF (reference sequence). The CDR3 reads CATSEWDRGLENIQYF. In DNA, the CDR3 is TGTGCCACCAGCGAATGGGACAGGGGGCTTGAAAACATTCAGTACTTC. The variable domain in full, with the rest retrieved from reference TRBV15 and TRBJ2-4, is DAMVIQNPRYQVTQFGKPVTLSCSQTLNHNVMYWYQQKSSQAPKLLFHYYDKDFNNEADTPDNFQSRRPNTSFCFLDIRSPGLGDTAMYLCATSEWDRGLENIQYFGAGTRLSVL.

Here the CDR3 DNA reads TGTGCCAGCAGCTCCAGGAGGGTGAATTCACCCCTCCACTTT. It yields the protein CASSSRRVNSPLHF. The chain recombines TRBV7-2 with TRBJ1-6, with D unclear. The V end was cut by 4 bases, the J end by 7 bases, with 11 bases between. CDR1 and CDR2 from the germline V gene are SGHTA and FQGNSA. The CDR3 is 14 residues long.

This chain connects TRBV5-1 to TRBJ2-1, with D possibly being TRBD2 (5 bases). Germline V lookup: CDR1 SGHRS, CDR2 YFSETQ. The CDR3 runs to 13 residues. Trimming left V 0 bases short and J 6 bases short, with 7 bases between. The CDR3 loop reads CASSLVGANEQFF. The CDR3 DNA follows: TGCGCCAGCAGCTTGGTGGGAGCCAATGAGCAGTTCTTC.

V is TRBV7-9 and J is TRBJ1-6; D is unresolved. Germline CDR1 SEHNR, CDR2 FQNEAQ (reference sequence). The CDR3 loop spans 12 amino acids. V lost 6 bases, J lost 6 bases, and 6 bases lay in between. The CDR3 sequence is CASSHPNSPLHF. The CDR3 nucleotides read TGTGCCAGCAGTCACCCTAATTCACCCCTCCACTTT.

This clonotype has a count of ten or more. This rearrangement joins TRBV5-1 to TRBJ2-3; D not certain. Germline V gene sequence: CDR1 SGHRS, CDR2 YFSETQ. V was shortened by 4 bases and J by 2 bases, with 11 bases between the two germline ends. The CDR3 runs 14 residues. DNA of the CDR3: TGCGCCAGCAGCACCGGACCACCCACAGATACGCAGTATTTT. This gives the protein CASSTGPPTDTQYF.

On this clonotype: An end of the junction differs from the germline gene, which may be a read error. The chain is built from TRBV2 and TRBJ2-5; possibly TRBD1 for D (6 bases). The CDR3 consists of 15 residues. CDR1 SNHLY and CDR2 FYNNEI come from the germline V gene. The DNA of the CDR3 is TGTGCCAGCAGTGAAAATGGACAGAGCCAAGAGTCCCAGTACTTC. Its protein is CASSENGQSQESQYF.